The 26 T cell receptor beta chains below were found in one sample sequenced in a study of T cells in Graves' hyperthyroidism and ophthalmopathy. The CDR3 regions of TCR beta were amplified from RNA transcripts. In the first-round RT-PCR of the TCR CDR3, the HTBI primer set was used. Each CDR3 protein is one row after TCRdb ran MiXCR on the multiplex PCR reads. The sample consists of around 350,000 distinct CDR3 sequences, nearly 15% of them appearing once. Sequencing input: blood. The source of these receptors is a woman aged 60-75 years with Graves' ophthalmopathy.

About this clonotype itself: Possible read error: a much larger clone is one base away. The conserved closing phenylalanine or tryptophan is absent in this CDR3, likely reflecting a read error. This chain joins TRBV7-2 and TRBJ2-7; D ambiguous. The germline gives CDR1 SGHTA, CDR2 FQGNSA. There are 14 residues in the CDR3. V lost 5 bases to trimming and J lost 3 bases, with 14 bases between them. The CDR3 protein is CASSPRVVIYEQYL. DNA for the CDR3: TGTGCCAGCAGCCCTCGGGTGGTGATCTACGAGCAGTACCTC.

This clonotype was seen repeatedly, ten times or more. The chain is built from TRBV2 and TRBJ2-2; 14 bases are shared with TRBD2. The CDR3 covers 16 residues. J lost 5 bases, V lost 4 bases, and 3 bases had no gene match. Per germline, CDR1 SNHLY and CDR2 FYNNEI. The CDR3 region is CASSATSGRETGELFF. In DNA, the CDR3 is TGTGCCAGCAGTGCGACTAGCGGGAGGGAGACCGGGGAGCTGTTTTTT.

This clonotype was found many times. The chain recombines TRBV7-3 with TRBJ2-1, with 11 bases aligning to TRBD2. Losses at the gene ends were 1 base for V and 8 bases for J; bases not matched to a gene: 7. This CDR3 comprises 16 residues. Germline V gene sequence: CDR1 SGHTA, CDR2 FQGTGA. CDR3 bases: TGTGCCAGCAGCTTAAGAGTAGCGGGAGGGCCCTATGAGCAGTTCTTC. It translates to CASSLRVAGGPYEQFF.

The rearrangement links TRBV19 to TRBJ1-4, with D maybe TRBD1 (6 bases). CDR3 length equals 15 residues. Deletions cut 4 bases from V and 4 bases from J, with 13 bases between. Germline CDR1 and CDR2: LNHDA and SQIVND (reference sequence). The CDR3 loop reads CASSTNRADNEKLFF. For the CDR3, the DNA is TGTGCCAGTAGTACCAACAGGGCGGATAATGAAAAACTGTTTTTT.

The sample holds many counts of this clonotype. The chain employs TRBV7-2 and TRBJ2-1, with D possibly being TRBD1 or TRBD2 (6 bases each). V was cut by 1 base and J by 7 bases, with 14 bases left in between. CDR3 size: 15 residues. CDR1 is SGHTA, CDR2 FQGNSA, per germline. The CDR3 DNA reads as TGTGCCAGCAGCTTAGGTTGGGGGGCTGAAAATGAGCAGTTCTTC. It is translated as CASSLGWGAENEQFF.

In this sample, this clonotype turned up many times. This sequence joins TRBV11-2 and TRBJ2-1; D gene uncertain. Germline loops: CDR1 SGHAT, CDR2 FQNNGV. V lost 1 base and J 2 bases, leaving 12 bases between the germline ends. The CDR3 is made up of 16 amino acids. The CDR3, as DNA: TGTGCCAGCAGCTTAGGCGTCGGCGGAACCTACAATGAGCAGTTCTTC. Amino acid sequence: CASSLGVGGTYNEQFF.

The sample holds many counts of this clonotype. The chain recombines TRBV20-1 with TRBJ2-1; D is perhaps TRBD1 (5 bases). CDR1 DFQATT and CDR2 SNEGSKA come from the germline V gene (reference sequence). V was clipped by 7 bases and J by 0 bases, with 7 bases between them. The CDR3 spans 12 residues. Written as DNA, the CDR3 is TGCAGTGGGGGCGGCTCCTACAATGAGCAGTTCTTC. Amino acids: CSGGGSYNEQFF.

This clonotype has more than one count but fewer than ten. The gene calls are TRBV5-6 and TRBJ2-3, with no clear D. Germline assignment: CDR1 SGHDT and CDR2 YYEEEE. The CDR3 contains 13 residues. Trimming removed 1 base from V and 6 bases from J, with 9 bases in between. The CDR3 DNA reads TGTGCCAGCAGCTTGCAATTGGCGGATACGCAGTATTTT. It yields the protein CASSLQLADTQYF.

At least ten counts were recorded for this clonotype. CDR3 amino acids: CASSEALAENEQFF. The DNA for the CDR3 is TGTGCCAGCAGTGAAGCGCTAGCGGAGAATGAGCAGTTCTTC. The chain couples TRBV2 to TRBJ2-1, with TRBD2 identical over 7 bases. This CDR3 comprises 14 residues. In germline, CDR1 is SNHLY, CDR2 FYNNEI. Unmatched junction bases numbered 3, after V lost 0 bases and J lost 7 bases.

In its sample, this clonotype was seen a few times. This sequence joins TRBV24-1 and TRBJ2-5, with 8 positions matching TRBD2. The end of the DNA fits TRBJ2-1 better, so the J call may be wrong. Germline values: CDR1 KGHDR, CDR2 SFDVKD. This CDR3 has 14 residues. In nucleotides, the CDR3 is TGTGCCACCAGTGATCCGGGAGGGGATGAGACCCAGTTCTTC. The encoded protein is CATSDPGGDETQFF.

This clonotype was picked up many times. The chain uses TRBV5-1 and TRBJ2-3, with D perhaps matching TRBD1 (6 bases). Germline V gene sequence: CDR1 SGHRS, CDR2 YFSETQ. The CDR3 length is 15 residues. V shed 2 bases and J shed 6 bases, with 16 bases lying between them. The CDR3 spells CASSFGTQGRDTQYF. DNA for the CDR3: TGCGCCAGCAGCTTCGGAACACAGGGCCGTGATACGCAGTATTTT.

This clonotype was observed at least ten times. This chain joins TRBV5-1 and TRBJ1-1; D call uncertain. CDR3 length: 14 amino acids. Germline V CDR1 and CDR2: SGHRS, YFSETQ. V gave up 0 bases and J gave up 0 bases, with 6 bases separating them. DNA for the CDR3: TGCGCCAGCAGCTTGGAACAGATGAACACTGAAGCTTTCTTT. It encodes CASSLEQMNTEAFF.

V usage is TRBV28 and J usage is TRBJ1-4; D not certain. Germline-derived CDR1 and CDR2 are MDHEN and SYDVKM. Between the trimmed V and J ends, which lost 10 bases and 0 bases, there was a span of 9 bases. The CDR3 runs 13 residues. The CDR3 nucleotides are TGTGCCACGCGGTCTGCAACTAATGAAAAACTGTTTTTT. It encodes CATRSATNEKLFF.

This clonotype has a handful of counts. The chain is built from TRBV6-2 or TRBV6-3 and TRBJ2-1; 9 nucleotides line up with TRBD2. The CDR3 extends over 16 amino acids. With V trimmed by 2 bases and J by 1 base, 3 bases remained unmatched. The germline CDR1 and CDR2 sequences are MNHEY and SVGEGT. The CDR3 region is CASSYTSGLSYNEQFF. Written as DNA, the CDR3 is TGTGCCAGCAGTTACACTAGCGGGCTTTCCTACAATGAGCAGTTCTTC.

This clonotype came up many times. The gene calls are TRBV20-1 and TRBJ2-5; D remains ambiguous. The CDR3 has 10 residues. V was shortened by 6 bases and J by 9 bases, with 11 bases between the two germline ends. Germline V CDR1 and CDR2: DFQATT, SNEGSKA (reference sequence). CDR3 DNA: TGCAGTGCGGCCGGCGGCCCCCAGTACTTC. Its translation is CSAAGGPQYF.

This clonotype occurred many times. The CDR3: CASSYSRNPIVGEDQPQHF. CDR3 DNA sequence: TGTGCCAGCAGTTACTCGAGGAACCCTATCGTCGGGGAGGATCAGCCCCAGCATTTT. V usage is TRBV6-5 and J usage is TRBJ1-5, with unresolved D. The CDR3 spans 19 residues. The germline V gene has CDR1 MNHEY and CDR2 SVGAGI. Trimming took 0 bases from V and 5 from J, leaving 23 bases between them.

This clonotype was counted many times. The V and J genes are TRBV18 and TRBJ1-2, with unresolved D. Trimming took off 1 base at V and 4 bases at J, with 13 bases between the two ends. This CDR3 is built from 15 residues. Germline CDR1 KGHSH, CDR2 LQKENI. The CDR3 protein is CASSPRTADPYGYTF. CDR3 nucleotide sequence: TGTGCCAGCTCACCACGCACAGCCGATCCCTATGGCTACACCTTC. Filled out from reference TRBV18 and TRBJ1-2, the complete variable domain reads NAGVMQNPRHLVRRRGQEARLRCSPMKGHSHVYWYRQLPEEGLKFMVYLQKENIIDESGMPKERFSAEFPKEGPSILRIQQVVRGDSAAYFCASSPRTADPYGYTFGSGTRLTVV.

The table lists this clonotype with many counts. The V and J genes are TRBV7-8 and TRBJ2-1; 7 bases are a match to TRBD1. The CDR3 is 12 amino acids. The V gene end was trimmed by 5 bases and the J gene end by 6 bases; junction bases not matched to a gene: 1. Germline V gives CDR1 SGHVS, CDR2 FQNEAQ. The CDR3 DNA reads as TGTGCCAGCAGCCGACAGGGCAATGAGCAGTTCTTC. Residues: CASSRQGNEQFF.

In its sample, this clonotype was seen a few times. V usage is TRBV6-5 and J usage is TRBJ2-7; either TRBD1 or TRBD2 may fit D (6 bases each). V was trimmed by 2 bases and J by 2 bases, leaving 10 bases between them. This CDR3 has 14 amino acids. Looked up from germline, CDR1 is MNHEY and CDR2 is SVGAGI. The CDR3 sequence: CASSYGGPAYEQYF. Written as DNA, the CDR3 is TGTGCCAGCAGTTACGGGGGGCCCGCCTACGAGCAGTACTTC.

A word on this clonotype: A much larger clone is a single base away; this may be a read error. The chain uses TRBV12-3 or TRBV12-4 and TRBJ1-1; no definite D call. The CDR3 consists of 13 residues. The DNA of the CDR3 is TGTGCCAGCAGTTTCGGCCGGAACGCTGAAGCTTTCTTT. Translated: CASSFGRNAEAFF.

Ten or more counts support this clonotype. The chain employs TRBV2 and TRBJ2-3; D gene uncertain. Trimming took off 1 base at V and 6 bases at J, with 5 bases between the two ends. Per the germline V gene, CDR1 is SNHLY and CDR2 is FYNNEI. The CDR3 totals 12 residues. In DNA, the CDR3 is TGTGCCAGCAGTGAAGTTGGGGATACGCAGTATTTT. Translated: CASSEVGDTQYF.

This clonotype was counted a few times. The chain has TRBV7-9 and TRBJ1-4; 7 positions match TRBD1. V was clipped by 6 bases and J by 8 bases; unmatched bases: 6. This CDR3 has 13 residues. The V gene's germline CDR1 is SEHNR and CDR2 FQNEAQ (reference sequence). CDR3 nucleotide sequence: TGTGCCAGCAGGCGCGGACAGGCCGAAAAACTGTTTTTT. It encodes CASRRGQAEKLFF.

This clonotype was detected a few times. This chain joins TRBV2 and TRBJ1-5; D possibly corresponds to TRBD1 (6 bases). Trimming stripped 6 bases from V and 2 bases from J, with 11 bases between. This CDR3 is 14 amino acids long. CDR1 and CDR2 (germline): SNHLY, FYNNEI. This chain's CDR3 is CASRKDRGNQPQHF. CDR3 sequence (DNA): TGTGCCAGCAGGAAGGACAGAGGCAATCAGCCCCAGCATTTT. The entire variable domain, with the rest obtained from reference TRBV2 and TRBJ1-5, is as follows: EPEVTQTPSHQVTQMGQEVILRCVPISNHLYFYWYRQILGQKVEFLVSFYNNEISEKSEIFDDQFSVERPDGSNFTLKIRSTKLEDSAMYFCASRKDRGNQPQHFGDGTRLSIL.

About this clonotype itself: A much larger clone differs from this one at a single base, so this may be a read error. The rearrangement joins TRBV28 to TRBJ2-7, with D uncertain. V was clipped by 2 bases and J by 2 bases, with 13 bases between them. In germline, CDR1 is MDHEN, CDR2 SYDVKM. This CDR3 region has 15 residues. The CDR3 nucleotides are TGTGCCAGCAGTTTACCCGAGCAGGCCGCCTACGAGCAGTACTTC. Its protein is CASSLPEQAAYEQYF.

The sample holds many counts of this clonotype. The CDR3: CSAPLRASYNEQFF. The CDR3 nucleotides are TGCAGTGCTCCCCTGCGGGCGTCCTACAATGAGCAGTTCTTC. The chain uses TRBV20-1 and TRBJ2-1; a weak D match, TRBD2 (5 bases). Germline lookup yields CDR1 DFQATT and CDR2 SNEGSKA (reference sequence). V lost 5 bases to trimming and J lost 1 base, with 12 bases between them. This CDR3 comprises 14 residues.

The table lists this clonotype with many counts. This chain's CDR3 is CASSPRGQGQPYEQYF. The DNA for the CDR3 is TGTGCCAGCAGTCCGAGGGGACAGGGACAGCCCTACGAGCAGTACTTC. The chain links TRBV6-1 to TRBJ2-7; 9 bases line up with TRBD1. Germline V CDR1 and CDR2: MNHNS, SASEGT. CDR3 length equals 16 residues. The J segment lost 2 bases and the V segment lost 5 bases, leaving 10 bases of the junction unmatched.